These T cell receptor beta chains were read from a single sample in a study of blood T cell repertoires in COVID-19. Repertoires were generated with immunoSEQ multiplex PCR, while TCRdb's copy carries only in-frame clones and drops some. The table shows about 140,000 clones, with more than 70% occurring only once. The sequenced material came from PBMCs or T cells enriched from blood (not recorded which). The receptors were gathered from a middle-aged man with acute COVID-19. The CDR3 runs from the conserved cysteine through the conserved F or W. Each record gives: clone size, D gene, V gene, J gene, CDR3 protein, CDR3 DNA. A D gene is named only where the DNA matches it firmly. Not all rows give a size; the values are once, few, many and, for expanded clones, a class.

NA,TRBD1,TRBV2,TRBJ2-7,CASSRDRAVYEQYF,TGTGCCAGCAGCCGGGACAGGGCTGTGTACGAGCAGTACTTC
NA,NA,TRBV18,TRBJ1-5,CASSAEGEVGPQHF,TGTGCCAGCTCGGCCGAAGGGGAGGTTGGGCCCCAGCATTTT
few,TRBD1,TRBV7-9,TRBJ1-2,CASSLDRGPFGYTF,TGTGCCAGCAGCTTAGACAGGGGGCCGTTTGGCTACACCTTC
NA,TRBD1,TRBV2,TRBJ2-5,CASSEARDRGRETQYF,TGTGCCAGCAGTGAAGCAAGAGACAGGGGGAGGGAGACCCAGTACTTC
NA,TRBD2,TRBV5-1,TRBJ2-7,CASSSGGYEQYF,TGCGCCAGCAGCTCCGGGGGGTACGAGCAGTACTTC
NA,TRBD1,TRBV11-3,TRBJ2-2,CASSSPGQGGQNTGELFF,TGTGCCAGCAGCTCTCCGGGACAGGGTGGGCAGAACACCGGGGAGCTGTTTTTT
once,TRBD1,TRBV5-4,TRBJ2-3,CASSFTGEDTQYF,TGTGCCAGCAGCTTTACAGGGGAGGATACGCAGTATTTT
NA,TRBD1,TRBV5-1,TRBJ2-1,CASTRGTGGYNEQFF,TGCGCCAGCACCCGCGGGACAGGGGGTTACAATGAGCAGTTCTTC
NA,NA,TRBV6-5,TRBJ1-4,CASSNSPGKDEKLFF,TGTGCCAGCAGCAACTCCCCAGGGAAGGATGAAAAACTGTTTTTT
NA,NA,TRBV19,TRBJ1-5,CASSFRARPGGGQPQHF,TGTGCCAGTAGTTTCAGGGCCAGACCCGGGGGGGGTCAGCCCCAGCATTTT
NA,TRBD1,TRBV29-1,TRBJ1-2,CSASGAGGAGYGYTF,TGCAGCGCCTCAGGAGCAGGGGGCGCTGGCTATGGCTACACCTTC
few,NA,TRBV29-1,TRBJ2-3,CSVVRWLATDTQYF,TGCAGCGTTGTGAGGTGGCTAGCTACAGATACGCAGTATTTT
NA,TRBD1,TRBV19,TRBJ1-6,CASNVRTGTSPLHF,TGTGCCAGTAACGTACGGACAGGGACTTCACCCCTCCACTTT
NA,NA,TRBV4-3,TRBJ1-2,CASSQGTGSEGYTF,TGCGCCAGCAGCCAAGGAACGGGATCGGAAGGCTACACCTTC
NA,TRBD1,TRBV7-2,TRBJ2-3,CASSLALGTGTDTQYF,TGTGCCAGCAGCTTAGCGCTCGGGACAGGGACAGATACGCAGTATTTT
few,TRBD2,TRBV5-1,TRBJ2-1,CASSLVASGRAGRIGEQFF,TGCGCCAGCAGCTTGGTGGCTAGCGGGAGGGCCGGGCGGATCGGGGAGCAGTTCTTC
NA,NA,TRBV3-1/TRBV3-2,TRBJ2-3,CASSRTRGTSTDTQYF,TGTGCCAGCAGCCGGACCCGGGGGACTAGCACAGATACGCAGTATTTT
NA,NA,TRBV5-8,TRBJ2-1,CASSLEGGADGEQFF,TGTGCCAGCAGCTTGGAGGGCGGGGCGGATGGTGAGCAGTTCTTC
NA,NA,TRBV30,TRBJ1-2,CAWSVSGGTNYGYTF,TGTGCCTGGAGTGTATCTGGAGGTACTAACTATGGCTACACCTTC
few,TRBD2,TRBV7-8,TRBJ2-1,CASSPQRAGFYNEQFF,TGTGCCAGCAGCCCCCAGAGAGCGGGGTTCTACAATGAGCAGTTCTTC
NA,NA,TRBV3-1/TRBV3-2,TRBJ2-7,CAGLMAFYEQYF,TGTGCCGGTTTGATGGCCTTCTACGAGCAGTACTTC
NA,TRBD1,TRBV11-2,TRBJ2-2,CASSSGTGRGGELFF,TGTGCCAGCAGCTCCGGGACAGGAAGAGGCGGGGAGCTGTTTTTT
NA,NA,TRBV10-3,TRBJ2-7,CAIGMIRSYEQYF,TGTGCCATCGGTATGATTCGGTCCTACGAGCAGTACTTC
NA,NA,TRBV18,TRBJ1-1,CASSGGQWGPATEAFF,TGTGCCAGCTCAGGGGGCCAGTGGGGGCCGGCCACTGAAGCTTTCTTT
NA,NA,TRBV5-6,TRBJ2-5,CASSLVSGGETQYF,TGTGCCAGCAGCTTGGTAAGCGGCGGAGAGACCCAGTACTTC
NA,NA,TRBV4-2,TRBJ2-2,CASSQDWNTGELFF,TGTGCCAGCAGCCAAGACTGGAACACCGGGGAGCTGTTTTTT
NA,TRBD1,TRBV5-4,TRBJ1-4,CASSTRQGPNEKLFF,TGTGCCAGCAGCACAAGACAGGGGCCTAATGAAAAACTGTTTTTT
NA,TRBD1,TRBV6-5,TRBJ2-3,CASSTDRADTQYF,TGTGCCAGCAGCACCGACAGGGCAGATACGCAGTATTTT
NA,NA,TRBV7-8,TRBJ2-7,CASSLDRVDEQYF,TGTGCCAGCAGCTTAGACAGGGTCGACGAGCAGTACTTC
NA,NA,TRBV7-9,TRBJ1-4,CASSEESIVEKLFF,TGTGCCAGCAGCGAAGAGAGTATCGTTGAAAAACTGTTTTTT
NA,TRBD1,TRBV5-1,TRBJ1-4,CASGSQGVDEKLFF,TGCGCCAGCGGATCACAGGGGGTGGATGAAAAACTGTTTTTT
NA,TRBD1,TRBV23-1,TRBJ1-6,CASSFSGMGGRGSPLHF,TGCGCCAGCAGTTTTTCGGGTATGGGGGGCAGGGGGTCACCCCTCCACTTT
once,NA,TRBV7-2,TRBJ2-1,CASSSLGPGNEQFF,TGTGCCAGCAGCTCCCTGGGGCCAGGGAATGAGCAGTTCTTC
few,NA,TRBV5-1,TRBJ1-5,CASSLEPGNQPQHF,TGCGCCAGCAGCTTGGAGCCAGGGAATCAGCCCCAGCATTTT
NA,TRBD1,TRBV24-1,TRBJ2-3,CATSDHRGRTDTQYF,TGTGCCACCAGTGATCACAGGGGCCGCACAGATACGCAGTATTTT
NA,TRBD1,TRBV2,TRBJ1-6,CASSERDSSSPLHF,TGTGCCAGCAGTGAGAGGGACAGCAGTTCACCCCTCCACTTT
NA,NA,TRBV19,TRBJ1-1,CASSITGMNTEAFF,TGTGCCAGTAGTATCACCGGGATGAACACTGAAGCTTTCTTT
NA,TRBD2,TRBV9,TRBJ2-1,CASSVIARAGGFYNEQFF,TGTGCCAGCAGCGTCATCGCGCGAGCGGGAGGGTTCTACAATGAGCAGTTCTTC
NA,TRBD2,TRBV3-1/TRBV3-2,TRBJ2-2,CASSQEPGLAVGAGELFF,TGTGCCAGCAGCCAAGAGCCGGGACTAGCGGTTGGGGCCGGGGAGCTGTTTTTT
once,NA,TRBV4-3,TRBJ2-5,CASSQGATVGTQYF,TGCGCCAGCAGCCAAGGGGCCACTGTGGGGACCCAGTACTTC
NA,TRBD2,TRBV29-1,TRBJ2-3,CSVDPTSGGADTQYF,TGCAGCGTTGACCCGACTAGCGGGGGCGCAGATACGCAGTATTTT
NA,NA,TRBV28,TRBJ1-5,CAGGQNNQPQHF,TGTGCCGGTGGACAGAACAATCAGCCCCAGCATTTT
NA,NA,TRBV9,TRBJ1-6,CASSRRPYSYNSPLHF,TGTGCCAGCAGCAGGAGACCGTACTCCTATAATTCACCCCTCCACTTT
NA,TRBD2,TRBV7-9,TRBJ2-4,CASNPGGISKNIQYF,TGTGCCAGCAATCCCGGGGGGATAAGCAAAAACATTCAGTACTTC
NA,TRBD1,TRBV25-1,TRBJ2-3,CASSLRDRAEDTQYF,TGTGCCAGCAGCCTAAGGGACAGGGCCGAAGATACGCAGTATTTT
NA,TRBD1,TRBV25-1,TRBJ2-5,CASSEPGTASQETQYF,TGTGCCAGCAGTGAGCCTGGGACAGCATCTCAAGAGACCCAGTACTTC
NA,TRBD1,TRBV18,TRBJ1-1,CASSTDRDTEAFF,TGTGCCAGCTCAACGGACAGGGACACTGAAGCTTTCTTT
NA,NA,TRBV29-1,TRBJ1-1,CSVAHQTGHTEAFF,TGCAGCGTTGCCCATCAGACAGGTCACACTGAAGCTTTCTTT
NA,TRBD1,TRBV6-5,TRBJ1-2,CASSSGQGDYGYTF,TGTGCCAGCAGCTCGGGACAGGGGGACTATGGCTACACCTTC
NA,NA,TRBV6-5,TRBJ2-7,CASTGSSYEQYF,TGTGCCAGCACAGGCTCCTCCTACGAGCAGTACTTC
NA,TRBD1,TRBV3-1/TRBV3-2,TRBJ1-1,CASSQMTGLSTEAFF,TGTGCCAGCAGCCAAATGACAGGGTTGAGCACTGAAGCTTTCTTT
NA,TRBD2,TRBV15,TRBJ2-7,CATRTSGISYEQYF,TGTGCCACCCGGACTAGCGGGATATCCTACGAGCAGTACTTC
NA,TRBD2,TRBV7-2,TRBJ2-7,CASSLEAASGSYEQYF,TGTGCCAGCAGCTTAGAGGCGGCTAGCGGAAGCTACGAGCAGTACTTC
NA,NA,TRBV19,TRBJ1-1,CASSVQLGTEAFF,TGTGCCAGTAGTGTACAGCTTGGCACTGAAGCTTTCTTT
NA,TRBD1,TRBV6-5,TRBJ2-2,CASTQGADTGELFF,TGTGCCAGCACACAGGGGGCGGACACCGGGGAGCTGTTTTTT
once,NA,TRBV9,TRBJ2-2,CASSVGGRELFF,TGTGCCAGCAGCGTAGGAGGGAGGGAGCTGTTTTTT